The 20 T cell receptor beta chains in this list originate from one sample, sequenced in a study of early T cells in non-severe SARS-CoV-2 infection. TCRdb re-called the 5' RACE reads with MiXCR, one entry per CDR3 protein. The sample has tens of thousands of distinct CDR3 sequences; 12% are singletons. The specimen sequenced was whole blood. Every receptor here comes from an adult who was a healthcare worker with PCR-confirmed SARS-CoV-2 infection or an uninfected control (not recorded which).

The chain employs TRBV20-1 and TRBJ2-1, with TRBD2 matching over 8 bases. This CDR3 is 15 amino acids long. V lost 4 bases, J lost 4 bases, and 9 bases stayed unmatched. The germline V gene has CDR1 DFQATT and CDR2 SNEGSKA (reference sequence). CDR3 nucleotide sequence: TGCAGTGCTACTGACTACCAGCGGGAGTACAATGAGCAGTTCTTC. As protein: CSATDYQREYNEQFF.

This clonotype was seen a few times. The CDR3 DNA follows: TGTGCCAGTAGTATAGTTGAAGCGGATACGCAGTATTTT. The encoded protein is CASSIVEADTQYF. The chain carries TRBV19 and TRBJ2-3; the D is unclear. This CDR3 comprises 13 residues. Germline CDR1 LNHDA, CDR2 SQIVND (reference sequence). Trimming removed 1 base from V and 6 bases from J, with 8 bases in between.

The CDR3: CSAKQPGRAEAFF. As DNA, the CDR3 is TGCAGTGCTAAACAGCCTGGGAGAGCTGAAGCTTTCTTT. J is TRBJ1-1 and V is TRBV20-1; D is uncertain. Deletions cut 4 bases from V and 6 bases from J, with 15 bases between. CDR3 length equals 13 residues. CDR1 and CDR2 (germline): DFQATT, SNEGSKA (reference sequence).

This clonotype was counted ten times or more. The CDR3 DNA follows: TGTGCCAGCAGTGAAGAGGGGGGGACTTATGCTGAAGCTTTCTTT. It translates to CASSEEGGTYAEAFF. This chain joins TRBV2 and TRBJ1-1, with a possible D match to TRBD1 (6 bases). V dropped 1 base and J dropped 6 bases, with 15 bases sitting between them. Germline V lookup: CDR1 SNHLY, CDR2 FYNNEI. The CDR3 runs 15 residues. Supplemented by reference TRBV2 and TRBJ1-1, the full variable domain reads EPEVTQTPSHQVTQMGQEVILRCVPISNHLYFYWYRQILGQKVEFLVSFYNNEISEKSEIFDDQFSVERPDGSNFTLKIRSTKLEDSAMYFCASSEEGGTYAEAFFGQGTRLTVV.

This chain joins TRBV9 and TRBJ2-6; D is uncertain. The germline CDR1 and CDR2 sequences are SGDLS and YYNGEE. With 3 bases removed from V and 4 bases from J, the gap between germline ends came to 8 bases. This CDR3 has 14 residues. The chain's CDR3 is CASSATAGANVLTF. DNA of the CDR3: TGTGCCAGCAGCGCCACAGCAGGGGCCAACGTCCTGACTTTC.

On this clonotype: Compared with germline, one end of the junction differs, possibly owing to a read error. This sequence joins TRBV19 and TRBJ2-7; TRBD2 is a possible D gene (6 bases). The CDR3 totals 14 residues. Germline assignment: CDR1 LNHDA and CDR2 SQIVND (reference sequence). CDR3 bases: TGTGCCAGTAGTCTAGCGAGCCTATCCTACGAGCTGTACTTC. Encoded protein: CASSLASLSYELYF.

This clonotype was recorded many times. The rearrangement uses TRBV3-1 and TRBJ1-6; the D gene is possibly TRBD1 (5 bases). Germline V CDR1 and CDR2: LGHDT, YNNKEL (reference sequence). The CDR3 spans 13 residues. The germline V and J ends were trimmed by 8 bases and 6 bases, with 11 bases remaining between them. CDR3 bases: TGTGCCAGCCAGCAGGGCCCTAATTCACCCCTCCACTTT. Translating gives CASQQGPNSPLHF.

The chain joins TRBV12-3 or TRBV12-4 to TRBJ2-3; D call uncertain. The length of the CDR3 is 14 residues. Trimming removed 3 bases from V and 6 bases from J, with 13 bases in between. CDR3 bases: TGTGCCAGCAGTTTCGGCGGATCGAGGGATACGCAGTATTTT. This codes for CASSFGGSRDTQYF.

This clonotype occurred a few times. The V call is TRBV12-3 or TRBV12-4, the J call TRBJ2-6, with a weak D call TRBD1 (5 bases). The V end lost 6 bases, the J end lost 0 bases, and 6 bases lay between the germline ends. The CDR3 consists of 14 residues. CDR3 loop: CASRDNSGANVLTF. CDR3 bases: TGTGCCAGCAGGGACAACTCTGGGGCCAACGTCCTGACTTTC.

At least ten counts were recorded for this clonotype. The CDR3 is CATSDFAGVNEQFF. CDR3 nucleotides: TGTGCCACCAGTGATTTTGCAGGGGTGAATGAGCAGTTCTTC. This chain links TRBV24-1 with TRBJ2-1, with TRBD1 as a possible D gene (6 bases). The V end was cut by 1 base, the J end by 7 bases, with 10 bases between. The CDR3 has 14 amino acids. In germline, CDR1 is KGHDR, CDR2 SFDVKD.

This clonotype was seen ten or more times. The chain combines TRBV19 with TRBJ1-2; D call uncertain. Trimming removed 5 bases at V and 4 bases at J, with 5 bases between. Germline CDR1 LNHDA, CDR2 SQIVND (reference sequence). This CDR3 contains 11 residues. CDR3 bases: TGTGCCAGTAGTGGGCTCTATGGCTACACCTTC. It encodes CASSGLYGYTF.

This clonotype was counted at least ten times. The V and J genes are TRBV28 and TRBJ2-7; 8 bases align to TRBD1. The V and J ends lost 7 bases and 5 bases, in that order; junction bases with no gene match: 4. CDR3 size: 12 residues. Germline values: CDR1 MDHEN, CDR2 SYDVKM. The CDR3 sequence is CASKDRVHEQYF. In nucleotides, the CDR3 is TGTGCCAGCAAGGACAGGGTACACGAGCAGTACTTC.

This chain uses TRBV7-2 with TRBJ2-6; no clear D gene. Trimming removed 4 bases from V and 0 bases from J, with 7 bases in between. There are 15 residues in the CDR3. Germline CDR1 and CDR2: SGHTA and FQGNSA. The CDR3 loop reads CASSYSSSGANVLTF. The CDR3 DNA follows: TGTGCCAGCAGCTACTCCAGCTCTGGGGCCAACGTCCTGACTTTC.

This clonotype was seen at least ten times. V usage is TRBV15 and J usage is TRBJ2-6; 8 bases match TRBD1. Germline assignment: CDR1 LNHNV and CDR2 YYDKDF (reference sequence). CDR3 size: 16 residues. J gave up 4 bases and V 2 bases, and 4 bases lay outside the gene matches. The CDR3 reads CATSRSTGVGANVLTF. CDR3 DNA sequence: TGTGCCACCAGCAGATCGACAGGGGTCGGGGCCAACGTCCTGACTTTC. The full variable domain, rest sourced from reference TRBV15 and TRBJ2-6, is DAMVIQNPRYQVTQFGKPVTLSCSQTLNHNVMYWYQQKSSQAPKLLFHYYDKDFNNEADTPDNFQSRRPNTSFCFLDIRSPGLGDTAMYLCATSRSTGVGANVLTFGAGSRLTVL.

The chain employs TRBV7-3 and TRBJ2-2, with a tentative D call TRBD2 (6 bases). The length of the CDR3 is 13 residues. Germline V CDR1 and CDR2: SGHTA, FQGTGA. Trimming left V 4 bases short and J 5 bases short, with 8 bases between. For the CDR3, the DNA is TGTGCCAGCAGCTCCCGGGGGACCGGGGAGCTGTTTTTT. Encoded protein: CASSSRGTGELFF.

This clonotype was recorded at least ten times. The chain links TRBV4-2 to TRBJ2-7; D may be TRBD1 (5 bases). V was clipped by 4 bases and J by 3 bases, with 10 bases between them. Per the germline V gene, CDR1 is LGHNA and CDR2 is YNFKEQ. The CDR3 is made up of 13 amino acids. CDR3 protein: CASSPGIFYEQYF. The CDR3 nucleotides are TGTGCCAGCAGCCCAGGGATCTTCTACGAGCAGTACTTC.

This clonotype was counted many times. The chain joins TRBV7-6 to TRBJ1-5; D gene ambiguous. In germline, CDR1 is SGHVS, CDR2 FNYEAQ. V shed 5 bases and J shed 7 bases, with 12 bases lying between them. This CDR3 region has 13 residues. As DNA, the CDR3 is TGTGCCAGCAGCGGGCCATTGGGGCAGCCCCAGCATTTT. The encoded protein is CASSGPLGQPQHF.

This clonotype showed up many times. The chain couples TRBV7-6 to TRBJ2-7; the match to TRBD1 covers 7 bases. Germline-derived CDR1 and CDR2 are SGHVS and FNYEAQ. The CDR3 spans 16 residues. With V trimmed by 2 bases and J by 2 bases, 9 bases remained unmatched. CDR3 protein: CASSLQAQGIAYEQYF. The CDR3, as DNA: TGTGCCAGCAGCTTACAGGCACAGGGGATAGCCTACGAGCAGTACTTC.

The chain joins TRBV29-1 to TRBJ2-3; 8 bases fit TRBD2. Looked up from germline, CDR1 is SQVTM and CDR2 is ANQGSEA. The CDR3 is 13 residues long. J was trimmed by 3 bases and V by 6 bases; bases with no gene match: 5. In DNA form, the CDR3 reads TGCAGCGTAACGGGACTAGGGACAGATACGCAGTATTTT. Translated: CSVTGLGTDTQYF.

This clonotype was recorded many times. The chain links TRBV6-5 to TRBJ2-7; D might be TRBD2 (6 bases). The CDR3 contains 12 residues. V lost 8 bases and J 6 bases, leaving 14 bases between the germline ends. CDR1 MNHEY and CDR2 SVGAGI come from the germline V gene. CDR3 protein: CASGPGGFEQYF. Here the CDR3 DNA reads TGTGCCAGCGGCCCCGGAGGGTTCGAGCAGTACTTC.